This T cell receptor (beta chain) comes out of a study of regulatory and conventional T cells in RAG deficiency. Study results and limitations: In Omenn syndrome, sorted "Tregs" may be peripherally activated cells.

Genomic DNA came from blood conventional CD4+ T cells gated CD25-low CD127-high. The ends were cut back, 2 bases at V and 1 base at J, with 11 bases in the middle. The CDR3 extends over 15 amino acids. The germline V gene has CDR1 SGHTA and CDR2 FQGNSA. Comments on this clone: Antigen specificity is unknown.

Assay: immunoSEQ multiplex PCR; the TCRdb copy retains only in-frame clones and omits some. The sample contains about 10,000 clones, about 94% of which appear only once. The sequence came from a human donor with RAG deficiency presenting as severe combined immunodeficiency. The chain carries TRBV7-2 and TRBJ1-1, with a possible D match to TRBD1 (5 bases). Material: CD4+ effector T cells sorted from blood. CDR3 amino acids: CASSLLPGTNTEAFF. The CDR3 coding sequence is TGTGCCAGCAGCTTACTCCCAGGGACGAACACTGAAGCTTTCTTT.